A selection of T cell receptor beta chains follows, all from one sample in a study of patients and donors after allogeneic stem cell transplantation. TCRdb itself ran the RT-PCR reads through MiXCR, one entry per CDR3 protein. Altogether some 960,000 distinct CDR3 sequences are present, 18% being singletons, with the ten largest covering around 5.5%. Sequencing was performed on blood, either unsorted or a sorted T cell fraction (not recorded which). All receptors come from a human donor who was either an allogeneic HSCT recipient or a stem cell or donor lymphocyte infusion donor (not recorded which). It is not recorded whose cells these are; they may come from a transplant donor. CDR3s include the opening cysteine and the closing phenylalanine or tryptophan. A D gene is named only where the DNA matches it firmly. Size values are once, few and many counts, or a class for expanded clones, and some rows have none.

TRBV30,TRBJ1-2,few,.,CAWSEPNYGYTF,TGTGCCTGGAGTGAACCTAACTATGGCTACACCTTC
TRBV29-1,TRBJ1-6,few,.,CSVGETNSPLHF,TGCAGCGTTGGAGAGACCAATTCACCCCTCCACTTT
TRBV5-6,TRBJ1-6,few,TRBD1,CASSGDGTGGRNSPLHF,TGTGCCAGCAGCGGAGACGGGACAGGTGGTCGAAATTCACCCCTCCACTTT
TRBV18,TRBJ1-3,.,.,CASSPNPGTTGNTIYF,TGTGCCAGCTCACCCAACCCCGGGACGACTGGAAACACCATATATTTT
TRBV4-1,TRBJ2-7,few,TRBD1,CASSPKGQGDLQNEQYF,TGCGCCAGCAGCCCAAAGGGCCAGGGGGATCTTCAGAACGAGCAGTACTTC
TRBV15,TRBJ2-2,few,.,CATSRVGSDTGELFF,TGTGCCACCAGCAGAGTGGGGTCGGACACCGGGGAGCTGTTTTTT
TRBV5-1,TRBJ2-7,many,TRBD1,CASSLGRDSLIYEQYF,TGCGCCAGCAGCTTGGGACGGGACAGCCTTATCTACGAGCAGTACTTC
TRBV9,TRBJ1-2,.,.,CASRREGVGGYTF,TGTGCCAGCAGGAGGGAGGGGGTAGGTGGCTACACCTTC
TRBV27,TRBJ2-5,.,.,CASSFGGGTQETQYF,TGTGCCAGCAGTTTTGGAGGGGGGACTCAAGAGACCCAGTACTTC
TRBV12-3/TRBV12-4,TRBJ2-3,many,.,CASSFSRTFTDTQYF,TGTGCCAGCAGTTTTAGTCGAACGTTCACAGATACGCAGTATTTT
TRBV3-1,TRBJ2-1,.,TRBD2,CASSQGLAGGRYNEQFF,TGTGCCAGCAGCCAGGGACTAGCGGGAGGGCGATACAATGAGCAGTTCTTC
TRBV12-3/TRBV12-4,TRBJ1-1,few,.,CASSFGGRKNTEAFF,TGTGCCAGCAGTTTCGGTGGGCGGAAAAACACTGAAGCTTTCTTT
TRBV27,TRBJ2-1,few,TRBD2,CASRAGLAGGNEQFF,TGTGCCAGCCGCGCCGGACTAGCGGGAGGCAATGAGCAGTTCTTC
TRBV2,TRBJ1-1,.,.,CASRVTQWNTEAFF,TGTGCCAGCAGGGTAACACAATGGAACACTGAAGCTTTCTTT
TRBV7-2,TRBJ1-3,few,.,CASSLGVGRSGNTIYF,TGTGCCAGCAGCTTAGGGGTGGGCCGTTCTGGAAACACCATATATTTT
TRBV4-3,TRBJ2-7,once,.,CASSQVGRSYEQYF,TGCGCCAGCAGCCAAGTGGGCAGGTCCTACGAGCAGTACTTC
TRBV6-1,TRBJ1-6,few,.,CASRAREAGTSPLHF,TGTGCCAGCAGAGCGCGAGAAGCAGGGACTTCACCCCTCCACTTT
TRBV3-1,TRBJ2-1,many,.,CASSQDLLNEQFF,TGTGCCAGCAGCCAAGATCTACTCAATGAGCAGTTCTTC
TRBV12-3/TRBV12-4,TRBJ2-7,.,.,CASTRAGVYEQYF,TGTGCCAGCACCCGGGCAGGGGTCTACGAGCAGTACTTC
TRBV9,TRBJ2-3,.,.,CASSPGLTQYF,TGTGCCAGCAGCCCCGGCCTTACGCAGTATTTT
TRBV9,TRBJ2-3,.,.,CASSVVGTATDTQYF,TGTGCCAGCAGCGTAGTGGGAACAGCCACAGATACGCAGTATTTT
TRBV4-1,TRBJ2-1,.,TRBD2,CASRVLGGNRREQFF,TGCGCCAGCAGGGTGCTGGGGGGGAACCGGAGGGAGCAGTTCTTC
TRBV20-1,TRBJ2-3,many,.,CSAIPGGSSDTQYF,TGCAGTGCTATTCCCGGGGGTAGCTCAGATACGCAGTATTTT
TRBV5-1,TRBJ2-5,few,.,CASSFGHARETQYF,TGCGCCAGCAGCTTTGGACACGCGAGGGAGACCCAGTACTTC
TRBV4-2,TRBJ2-1,.,.,CASSQERARVGEQFF,TGTGCCAGCAGCCAAGAGAGGGCGCGGGTCGGTGAGCAGTTCTTC
TRBV25-1,TRBJ1-2,few,.,CASSESGVSYGYTF,TGTGCCAGCAGTGAATCGGGGGTCAGCTATGGCTACACCTTC
TRBV12-3/TRBV12-4,TRBJ2-3,few,.,CASSFRPLAATDTQYF,TGTGCCAGCAGTTTTAGACCCTTGGCAGCGACAGATACGCAGTATTTT
TRBV19,TRBJ1-1,.,TRBD1,CASSGAHPGGTTEAFF,TGTGCCAGTAGTGGGGCCCACCCAGGGGGTACCACTGAAGCTTTCTTT
TRBV12-3/TRBV12-4,TRBJ2-2,.,.,CASSFPPAITGELFF,TGTGCCAGCAGTTTCCCCCCGGCAATAACCGGGGAGCTGTTTTTT
TRBV5-1,TRBJ1-2,few,TRBD1,CASSTDRVDGYTF,TGCGCCAGCAGCACGGACAGGGTTGATGGCTACACCTTC
TRBV7-2,TRBJ1-5,few,.,CASSLTWNQPQHF,TGTGCCAGCAGCTTAACATGGAATCAGCCCCAGCATTTT
TRBV12-3/TRBV12-4,TRBJ1-2,many,.,CASSLVVMDGYTF,TGTGCCAGCAGTTTGGTGGTGATGGATGGCTACACCTTC
TRBV12-3/TRBV12-4,TRBJ1-2,few,TRBD1,CASSGGGQGYGYTF,TGTGCCAGCAGCGGGGGGGGACAGGGCTATGGCTACACCTTC
TRBV12-3/TRBV12-4,TRBJ1-2,few,.,CASSQTPPICTF,TGTGCCAGCAGTCAGACCCCCCCTATCTGCACCTTC
TRBV21-1,TRBJ2-1,.,.,CASRVEVGQGAFNEQFF,.
TRBV5-6,TRBJ1-1,few,.,CASSSLRQNTEAFF,TGTGCCAGCAGCTCTTTACGACAGAACACTGAAGCTTTCTTT
TRBV20-1,TRBJ2-1,few,TRBD2,CSAVAGGSPYNEQFF,TGCAGTGCTGTAGCGGGAGGATCACCCTACAATGAGCAGTTCTTC
TRBV6-1,TRBJ1-1,few,.,CASSQTGGLNTEAFF,TGTGCCAGCAGTCAAACGGGGGGGTTGAACACTGAAGCTTTCTTT
TRBV6-5,TRBJ1-3,.,.,CASSYDRQGNTIYF,TGTGCCAGCAGTTACGACAGACAAGGAAACACCATATATTTT
TRBV12-3/TRBV12-4,TRBJ2-5,.,.,CASGPPGAQYF,TGTGCCAGCGGCCCCCCGGGGGCCCAGTACTTC
TRBV7-2,TRBJ1-5,.,.,CASSFPGRNQPQHF,TGTGCCAGCAGCTTTCCCGGGAGGAATCAGCCCCAGCATTTT
TRBV12-3/TRBV12-4,TRBJ1-1,.,.,CASSLGGARQAFF,TGTGCCAGCAGCCTGGGGGGGGCTCGGCAAGCTTTCTTT
TRBV20-1,TRBJ1-1,few,.,CSARGHGMNTEAFF,TGCAGTGCTAGAGGTCACGGTATGAACACTGAAGCTTTCTTT
TRBV7-9,TRBJ1-2,few,.,CASSWDLSYGYTF,TGTGCCAGCAGCTGGGATCTTTCCTATGGCTACACCTTC
TRBV29-1,TRBJ1-4,.,TRBD1,CSAPGQANEKLFF,TGCAGCGCACCGGGACAGGCTAATGAAAAACTGTTTTTT
TRBV12-3/TRBV12-4,TRBJ1-4,few,.,CASSPGLIGEKLFF,TGTGCCAGCAGTCCCGGCCTAATTGGTGAAAAACTGTTTTTT
TRBV6-2/TRBV6-3,TRBJ1-5,few,.,CASSPIGRVIKGNQPQHF,TGTGCCAGCAGTCCCATCGGCCGGGTTATCAAGGGCAATCAGCCCCAGCATTTT
TRBV20-1,TRBJ2-3,many,.,CSARDSRGAPDTQYF,TGCAGTGCTAGAGATTCCCGGGGGGCCCCAGATACGCAGTATTTT
TRBV6-5,TRBJ1-6,.,.,CASSYDGRLVSYNSPLHF,TGTGCCAGCAGTTACGATGGACGGCTAGTCTCATATAATTCACCCCTCCACTTT
TRBV10-3,TRBJ1-5,many,.,CAISDREGPYSNQPQHF,TGTGCCATCAGTGACAGGGAGGGACCCTATAGCAATCAGCCCCAGCATTTT
TRBV27,TRBJ1-1,.,.,CASSLSSDHGAFF,TGTGCCAGCAGTTTATCCTCAGATCATGGGGCTTTCTTT
TRBV11-2,TRBJ1-6,.,TRBD1,CASREPGQGIRSPLHF,TGTGCCAGCAGAGAACCGGGACAGGGTATACGTTCACCCCTCCACTTT
TRBV29-1,TRBJ2-3,few,.,CSVRSPDTQYF,TGCAGCGTCCGATCGCCAGATACGCAGTATTTT
TRBV11-2,TRBJ2-3,few,.,CASSLIGRREATDTQYF,TGTGCCAGCAGCTTAATTGGCCGAAGAGAGGCCACAGATACGCAGTATTTT
TRBV4-1,TRBJ2-7,.,.,CASSQVVSGRRHEQYF,TGCGCCAGCAGCCAAGTCGTCAGCGGCAGGCGCCACGAGCAGTACTTC